Listed below are T cell receptor beta chains from one sample, sequenced in a study of T cell responses to AZD1222 COVID-19 vaccine. Some clones are missing from TCRdb's copy, which holds only in-frame ones; the method was immunoSEQ multiplex PCR. The sample contains 100,000 or so clones, 87% of which appear only once. The sequencing used peripheral blood, collected on day 0 of AZD1222 vaccination. The receptor source for this set is an adult in good health. CDR3s include the opening cysteine and the closing phenylalanine or tryptophan. Fields, in order: V gene, J gene, D gene, clone size, CDR3 DNA, CDR3 protein. D genes are given only for firm matches. Size values are once, few and many counts, or a class for expanded clones, and some rows have none.

>TRBV10-3|TRBJ1-5|.|once
TGTGCCATCAGTGAGGCCACAGGGAGTCAGCCCCAGCATTTT
CAISEATGSQPQHF
>TRBV11-3|TRBJ2-1|TRBD2|few
TGTGCCAGCAGCTCCTCCGGGACTATACTCTACAATGAGCAGTTCTTC
CASSSSGTILYNEQFF
>TRBV9|TRBJ2-3|.|.
TGTGCCAGCAGCGCGACAGGATGGGGCACAGATACGCAGTATTTT
CASSATGWGTDTQYF
>TRBV9|TRBJ1-3|.|.
TGTGCCAGCAGCGTAGTCGATGGGGGAAACACCATATATTTT
CASSVVDGGNTIYF
>TRBV6-5|TRBJ2-2|.|few
TGTGCCAGCAGGAGAGACAGCTTCGGGGAGCTGTTTTTT
CASRRDSFGELFF
>TRBV5-1|TRBJ2-3|TRBD2|.
TGCGCCAGCAGCCTAACCTGGACTAGCGGGGGTTCTAGCACAGATACGCAGTATTTT
CASSLTWTSGGSSTDTQYF
>TRBV7-2|TRBJ2-7|TRBD1|.
TGTGCCAGCAGCTCTAACCCGGGACAGGGCTACGAGCAGTACTTC
CASSSNPGQGYEQYF
>TRBV12-5|TRBJ2-7|TRBD1|.
TGTGCTAGTGGTTTCACCGGGACAGGGACCGACGAGCAGTACTTC
CASGFTGTGTDEQYF
>TRBV6-2/TRBV6-3|TRBJ2-3|.|.
TGTGCCAGCAGTTATTGGGTGGCACTCTCCACAGATACGCAGTATTTT
CASSYWVALSTDTQYF
>TRBV20-1|TRBJ2-3|TRBD1|.
TGCAGTGCTAGTCAGGGGGCGCATACGGATACGCAGTATTTT
CSASQGAHTDTQYF
>TRBV4-3|TRBJ2-7|.|.
TGCGCCAGCAGCCAAGCAACGGGACACCCGCACGAGCAGTACTTC
CASSQATGHPHEQYF
>TRBV19|TRBJ1-3|.|.
TGTGCCAGTACCACACTGGAGAGAGCGGGAAACACCATATATTTT
CASTTLERAGNTIYF
>TRBV5-5|TRBJ1-4|TRBD1|.
TGTGCCAGCAGCTCGACAGGGGGCCGGGAGAAACTGTTTTTT
CASSSTGGREKLFF
>TRBV4-3|TRBJ2-2|.|.
TGCGCCAGCAGCCAAAACCACTGGGGGCCCGGGAACACCGGGGAGCTGTTTTTT
CASSQNHWGPGNTGELFF
>TRBV27|TRBJ1-5|TRBD1|.
TGTGCCAGCAGGCCCTTAGCGACAGGGAATCAGCCCCAGCATTTT
CASRPLATGNQPQHF
>TRBV5-1|TRBJ2-3|.|.
TGCGCCAGCAGCTTGGGGGGTCCCGCAGATACGCAGTATTTT
CASSLGGPADTQYF
>TRBV6-5|TRBJ2-3|.|.
TGTGCCAGCAATCCGGACGGGGCTAGCGATACGCAGTATTTT
CASNPDGASDTQYF
>TRBV19|TRBJ1-4|TRBD1|.
TGTGCCAGTAACCGCGGACAGGGAGGAGAAAAACTGTTTTTT
CASNRGQGGEKLFF
>TRBV7-9|TRBJ1-5|.|.
TGTGCCAGCAGCTTAGCGGGCACGAGGAGTCAGCCCCAGCATTTT
CASSLAGTRSQPQHF
>TRBV4-1|TRBJ2-1|TRBD1|.
TGCGCCAGCAGCCTCGTTCGGACAGGGGGGTTCTATGAGCAGTTCTTC
CASSLVRTGGFYEQFF
>TRBV5-8|TRBJ1-2|.|.
TGTGCCAGCAGCTTCGGCTCGGACAGTGGTGGCTACACCTTC
CASSFGSDSGGYTF
>TRBV4-1|TRBJ1-3|TRBD1|.
TGCGCCAGCAGCCAAGAGCCGGGACAGCGCTCTCGCGCCATATATTTT
CASSQEPGQRSRAIYF
>TRBV19|TRBJ1-1|.|.
TGTGCCAGTAGTACCCAGACGCTGAACACTGAAGCTTTCTTT
CASSTQTLNTEAFF
>TRBV3-1/TRBV3-2|TRBJ1-1|.|few
TGTGCCAGCAGCCACAGGCCCATGAACACTGAAGCTTTCTTT
CASSHRPMNTEAFF
>TRBV19|TRBJ1-1|.|.
TGTGCCAGTAGAGAAGTATCGAACACTGAAGCTTTCTTT
CASREVSNTEAFF
>TRBV12-5|TRBJ1-5|TRBD1|.
TGTGCTAGTACAGGGGGCGGGCAGCCCCAGCATTTT
CASTGGGQPQHF